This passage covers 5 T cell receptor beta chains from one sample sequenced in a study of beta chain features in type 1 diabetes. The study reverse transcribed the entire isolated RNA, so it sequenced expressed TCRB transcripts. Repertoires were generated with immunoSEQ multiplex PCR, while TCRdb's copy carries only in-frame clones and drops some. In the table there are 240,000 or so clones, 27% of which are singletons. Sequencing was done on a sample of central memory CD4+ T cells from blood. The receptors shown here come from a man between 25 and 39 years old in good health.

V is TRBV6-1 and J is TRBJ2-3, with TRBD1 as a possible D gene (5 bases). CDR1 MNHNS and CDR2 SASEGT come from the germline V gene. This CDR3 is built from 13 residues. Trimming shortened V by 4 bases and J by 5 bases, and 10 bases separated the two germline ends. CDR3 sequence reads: CASSGQGRDTQYF. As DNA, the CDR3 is TGTGCCAGCAGTGGCCAGGGAAGAGATACGCAGTATTTT.

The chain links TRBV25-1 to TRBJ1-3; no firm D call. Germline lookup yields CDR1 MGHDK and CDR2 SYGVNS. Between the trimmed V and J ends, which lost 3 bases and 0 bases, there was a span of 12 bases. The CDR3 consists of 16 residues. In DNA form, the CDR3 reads TGTGCCAGCAGTGATGCAAAAAGGAGCTCTGGAAACACCATATATTTT. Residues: CASSDAKRSSGNTIYF.

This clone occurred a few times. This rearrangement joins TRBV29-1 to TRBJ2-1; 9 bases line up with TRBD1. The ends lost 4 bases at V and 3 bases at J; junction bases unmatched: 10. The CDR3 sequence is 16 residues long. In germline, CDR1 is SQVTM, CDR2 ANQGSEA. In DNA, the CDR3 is TGCAGCGTTGGAGGGACAGGGACTCGCCTCTACAATGAGCAGTTCTTC. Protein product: CSVGGTGTRLYNEQFF.

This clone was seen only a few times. The CDR3 loop is CASIMDRDRQETQYF. The CDR3, as DNA: TGTGCCAGCATCATGGACCGGGACAGACAAGAGACCCAGTACTTC. This chain connects TRBV7-9 to TRBJ2-5; 7 bases are shared with TRBD1. Germline V lookup: CDR1 SEHNR, CDR2 FQNEAQ (reference sequence). V lost 7 bases, J lost 2 bases, and 10 bases stayed unmatched. The CDR3 spans 15 residues. Combining the CDR3 with reference TRBV7-9 and TRBJ2-5 gives the whole variable domain DTGVSQNPRHKITKRGQNVTFRCDPISEHNRLYWYRQTLGQGPEFLTYFQNEAQLEKSRLLSDRFSAERPKGSFSTLEIQRTEQGDSAMYLCASIMDRDRQETQYFGPGTRLLVL.

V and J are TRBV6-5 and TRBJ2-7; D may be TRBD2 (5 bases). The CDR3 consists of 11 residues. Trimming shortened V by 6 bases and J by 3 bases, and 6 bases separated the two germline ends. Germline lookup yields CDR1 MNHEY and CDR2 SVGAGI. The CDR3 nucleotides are TGTGCCAGCAGGAGCGGCTACGAGCAGTACTTC. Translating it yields CASRSGYEQYF.